This record looks at one TCR beta chain sequence and its context. Its antigen remains unknown. The data are from a study of blood T cells in healthy people across ages. The study, taken as a whole, reports: It was the long-lived donors that had more naive CD4+ cells and higher diversity than aged donors.

A sample-barcoded 5' primer and a J-beta primer mix were used in a second PCR of about 7 to 12 cycles. Researchers report that a template-switch adaptor with 12 random nucleotides tagged each cDNA molecule. Sequencing recovered at least 3 million CDR3-containing paired-end reads from each sample. TCRdb redid the calling of the 5' RACE reads with MiXCR, one entry per CDR3 protein. This sample yields some 760,000 distinct CDR3 sequences, of which roughly 25% are seen a single time; under 4% belongs to the top ten. This CDR3 has 12 residues. V shed 6 bases, J shed 7 bases, and the junction held 2 bases outside the gene matches. Germline lookup yields CDR1 LGHNA and CDR2 YNFKEQ. In addition, the sample was reused for a study of T cells of mothers and their children. That work states: Nobody spotted any persistent microchimeric T cell clones.

The sample was blood. The sequence was obtained from a boy between 10 and 17 years old in good health. The chain employs TRBV4-2 and TRBJ2-2; 7 nucleotides match TRBD2. The CDR3 bases are TGTGCCAGCAGAGGGGAGGGCGGGGAGCTGTTTTTT. Its translation: CASRGEGGELFF.